These 21 T cell receptor beta chains came from one sample sequenced in a study of CD8+ T cells in alopecia areata. Treatment in this sample: oral pan-JAK inhibitor, 5-10 mg twice daily. As the sequencing template, cDNA was produced by extracting RNA and reverse transcribing it. Method: immunoSEQ multiplex PCR; TCRdb's copy keeps in-frame clones and lacks some. Of about 120,000 clones in the sample, roughly 63% were seen once. The sample consisted of CD8+ T cells sorted from blood, taken at week 4, from a patient treated with tofacitinib. These receptor sequences come from a human donor with alopecia areata.

This clone was recorded only once. The J gene is TRBJ1-6, the V gene TRBV4-1, with a possible D match to TRBD1 (6 bases). The CDR3 has 15 residues. Germline loops: CDR1 MGHRA, CDR2 YSYEKL. The V and J ends lost 2 bases and 7 bases respectively, with 12 bases between them. The CDR3 nucleotides are TGCGCCAGCAGCCAACTACAGGGTCGGAATTCACCCCTCCACTTT. Residues: CASSQLQGRNSPLHF.

The chain recombines TRBV29-1 with TRBJ2-5, with a tentative D call TRBD1 (5 bases). V lost 0 bases and J 6 bases, leaving 14 bases between the germline ends. Germline assignment: CDR1 SQVTM and CDR2 ANQGSEA. This CDR3 is 14 amino acids long. The CDR3 is CSVEESREGKTQYF. CDR3 DNA sequence: TGCAGCGTTGAAGAGTCCAGGGAAGGGAAGACCCAGTACTTC.

This sequence joins TRBV29-1 and TRBJ2-6, with a tentative D call TRBD2 (5 bases). Trimming removed 4 bases at V and 0 bases at J, with 7 bases between. CDR1 and CDR2 (germline): SQVTM, ANQGSEA. The CDR3 totals 14 residues. The chain's CDR3 is CSVGGSSGANVLTF. For the CDR3, the DNA is TGCAGCGTTGGAGGGAGCTCTGGGGCCAACGTCCTGACTTTC. The full variable domain, its missing parts supplied by reference TRBV29-1 and TRBJ2-6, is SAVISQKPSRDICQRGTSLTIQCQVDSQVTMMFWYRQQPGQSLTLIATANQGSEATYESGFVIDKFPISRPNLTFSTLTVSNMSPEDSSIYLCSVGGSSGANVLTFGAGSRLTVL.

The rearrangement uses TRBV4-1 and TRBJ2-1; tentatively, D is TRBD1 or TRBD2 (7 bases each). Germline CDR1 and CDR2: MGHRA and YSYEKL. CDR3 size: 14 residues. V dropped 7 bases and J dropped 6 bases, with 16 bases sitting between them. In nucleotides, the CDR3 is TGCGCCAGCACGACAGGGACTATAGGCAATGAGCAGTTCTTC. Protein: CASTTGTIGNEQFF.

This clone showed up just a few times. The chain has TRBV7-8 and TRBJ2-5; tentatively, D is TRBD1 (5 bases). V was shortened by 6 bases and J by 5 bases, with 16 bases between the two germline ends. The CDR3 runs to 14 residues. Germline lookup yields CDR1 SGHVS and CDR2 FQNEAQ. CDR3 in amino acids: CASSQTQGRETQYF. The CDR3 DNA reads as TGTGCCAGCAGTCAAACTCAGGGTCGGGAGACCCAGTACTTC.

This clone turned up a few times. V usage is TRBV30 and J usage is TRBJ1-4; the D is unclear. Germline lookup yields CDR1 GTSNPN and CDR2 SVGIG (reference sequence). Trimming stripped 4 bases from V and 3 bases from J, with 9 bases between. The CDR3 consists of 13 residues. Here the CDR3 DNA reads TGTGCCTGGAATGAGGAGGCTAATGAAAAACTGTTTTTT. Protein product: CAWNEEANEKLFF.

This sequence joins TRBV27 and TRBJ1-2; D possibly corresponds to TRBD1 (6 bases). Trimming removed 6 bases from V and 2 bases from J, with 13 bases in between. CDR1 MNHEY and CDR2 SMNVEV come from the germline V gene (reference sequence). This CDR3 contains 14 residues. The DNA for the CDR3 is TGTGCCAGCAGACACCCTCAGGGGAACTATGGCTACACCTTC. Translating gives CASRHPQGNYGYTF.

V and J are TRBV29-1 and TRBJ2-4; unclear D gene. The V end was cut by 0 bases, the J end by 8 bases, with 14 bases between. This CDR3 comprises 14 residues. In germline, CDR1 is SQVTM, CDR2 ANQGSEA. CDR3 DNA sequence: TGCAGCGTTGAAGATCCGACAAGAAGGGACATTCAGTACTTC. This encodes CSVEDPTRRDIQYF.

This clone turned up a few times. The chain employs TRBV4-2 and TRBJ1-2, with 7 bases fitting TRBD1. Germline V gives CDR1 LGHNA, CDR2 YNFKEQ. With V trimmed by 0 bases and J by 5 bases, 12 bases remained unmatched. CDR3 length equals 17 residues. CDR3 sequence reads: CASSQEAAGGPEYGYTF. CDR3 nucleotides: TGTGCCAGCAGCCAAGAGGCGGCAGGGGGGCCAGAGTATGGCTACACCTTC.

This clone has a handful of counts. The chain recombines TRBV6-5 with TRBJ2-1, with D unclear. The CDR3 extends over 13 amino acids. The V end was cut by 5 bases, the J end by 9 bases, with 14 bases between. Germline V gene sequence: CDR1 MNHEY, CDR2 SVGAGI. The CDR3 coding sequence is TGTGCCAGCAGTCCTTATGACTCGGGTGAGCAGTTCTTC. Encoded protein: CASSPYDSGEQFF.

V and J are TRBV29-1 and TRBJ1-1; D is perhaps TRBD1 (5 bases). The CDR3 has 16 amino acids. Trimming stripped 5 bases from V and 0 bases from J, with 19 bases between. CDR1 is SQVTM and CDR2 is ANQGSEA in the germline V gene. The CDR3 loop is CSVPELGGDLNTEAFF. The CDR3 coding sequence is TGCAGCGTTCCTGAGTTGGGGGGGGACCTGAACACTGAAGCTTTCTTT.

V is TRBV29-1 and J is TRBJ2-7; TRBD2 matches 9 bases. Germline V CDR1 and CDR2: SQVTM, ANQGSEA. With V trimmed by 2 bases and J by 2 bases, 7 bases remained unmatched. CDR3 length equals 15 residues. This chain's CDR3 is CSVELRLAGTYEQYF. The DNA for the CDR3 is TGCAGCGTTGAACTGCGGCTAGCGGGGACCTACGAGCAGTACTTC.

This clone was detected only a few times. The genes are TRBV6-5 and TRBJ2-3; no clear D. V lost 2 bases and J 5 bases, leaving 11 bases between the germline ends. Germline CDR1 is MNHEY and CDR2 is SVGAGI. CDR3 size: 14 residues. The CDR3: CASSYEASIDTQYF. In nucleotides, the CDR3 is TGTGCCAGCAGTTACGAGGCCTCTATAGATACGCAGTATTTT.

The chain carries TRBV7-9 and TRBJ2-7; TRBD2 aligns across 9 bases. With V trimmed by 5 bases and J by 3 bases, 5 bases remained unmatched. The CDR3 is made up of 14 amino acids. Germline CDR1 SEHNR, CDR2 FQNEAQ (reference sequence). Written as DNA, the CDR3 is TGTGCCAGCAGCGAGGAGCGGGGGGTCTACGAGCAGTACTTC. Encoded protein: CASSEERGVYEQYF. The full variable domain, its missing parts supplied by reference TRBV7-9 and TRBJ2-7, is DTGVSQNPRHKITKRGQNVTFRCDPISEHNRLYWYRQTLGQGPEFLTYFQNEAQLEKSRLLSDRFSAERPKGSFSTLEIQRTEQGDSAMYLCASSEERGVYEQYFGPGTRLTVT.

The chain has TRBV30 and TRBJ2-3; D might be TRBD2 (6 bases). The germline V gene has CDR1 GTSNPN and CDR2 SVGIG (reference sequence). The CDR3 runs 13 residues. The ends were cut back, 8 bases at V and 4 bases at J, with 16 bases in the middle. The CDR3, as DNA: TGTGCCCAGGGACTGGGGGAATCAGATACGCAGTATTTT. This encodes CAQGLGESDTQYF.

The rearrangement joins TRBV30 to TRBJ2-3, with D maybe TRBD2 (6 bases). From germline, CDR1 is GTSNPN and CDR2 SVGIG (reference sequence). The CDR3 has 16 amino acids. Trimming cost V 6 bases and J 0 bases, with 19 bases left between them. The CDR3 loop reads CACSPGEHPSTDTQYF. In nucleotides, the CDR3 is TGTGCCTGTTCCCCGGGGGAACATCCTAGCACAGATACGCAGTATTTT.

J is TRBJ2-7 and V is TRBV27; perhaps TRBD2 as D (6 bases). Germline CDR1 MNHEY, CDR2 SMNVEV (reference sequence). V was shortened by 3 bases and J by 1 base, with 19 bases between the two germline ends. There are 17 residues in the CDR3. CDR3 residues: CASSFGARGGLSYEQYF. The CDR3 DNA sequence: TGTGCCAGCAGTTTTGGGGCCCGAGGAGGGCTGTCCTACGAGCAGTACTTC.

The chain has TRBV29-1 and TRBJ1-2, with 8 bases identical to TRBD1. CDR3 length: 14 residues. The J segment lost 0 bases and the V segment lost 7 bases, leaving 7 bases of the junction unmatched. Germline assignment: CDR1 SQVTM and CDR2 ANQGSEA. CDR3 DNA: TGCAGCGCCGGAGGGGACAGGACTAACTATGGCTACACCTTC. The encoded protein is CSAGGDRTNYGYTF.

V usage is TRBV7-8 and J usage is TRBJ1-5, with TRBD1 matching 8 bases. Germline loops: CDR1 SGHVS, CDR2 FQNEAQ. V lost 1 base and J lost 6; bases outside the gene matches: 2. This CDR3 is built from 14 residues. Written as DNA, the CDR3 is TGTGCCAGCAGCTTAGGGACAGGGAGTCAGCCCCAGCATTTT. Protein sequence: CASSLGTGSQPQHF. The variable domain in full, completed from reference TRBV7-8 and TRBJ1-5, reads GAGVSQSPRYKVAKRGQDVALRCDPISGHVSLFWYQQALGQGPEFLTYFQNEAQLDKSGLPSDRFFAERPEGSVSTLKIQRTQQEDSAVYLCASSLGTGSQPQHFGDGTRLSIL.

V usage is TRBV2 and J usage is TRBJ2-7; D is undetermined. Germline V gene data show CDR1 as SNHLY and CDR2 as FYNNEI. This CDR3 spans 11 amino acids. V was pared by 3 bases and J by 3 bases, with 3 bases between. CDR3 in amino acids: CASSDSYEQYF. CDR3 nucleotides: TGTGCCAGCAGTGACAGCTACGAGCAGTACTTC.

This chain links TRBV6-1 with TRBJ2-7, with D unresolved. Germline CDR1 reads MNHNS; CDR2 reads SASEGT. The germline V and J ends were trimmed by 10 bases and 8 bases, with 6 bases remaining between them. The CDR3 length is 8 residues. The chain's CDR3 is CATRKQYF. CDR3 nucleotide sequence: TGTGCCACCCGGAAGCAGTACTTC.